The 15 T cell receptor beta chains given below trace back to one sample, sequenced in a study of liver allograft versus peripheral blood T cells (dated by TCRdb to about 2020). About the study as a whole: The study compared T cell receptor repertoires found within transplanted livers against repertoires in the peripheral blood of liver transplant recipients.

The run used an Illumina MiSeq. The public sequencing data were trimmed at Q25 with fastp and processed into clonotypes with MiXCR by TCRdb, which kept only in-frame beta chains. Each record represents a unique CDR3 protein, reported with the most common genes and DNA among its rows. The sample table shows several thousand distinct CDR3 sequences, and approximately 17% are seen once. The biggest ten clones account for approximately 8.1% of the sample. These receptors all come from a human patient who had a liver transplant. A transplant means some T cells may be of graft donor rather than patient origin.

This clonotype was seen a single time. A much larger clone lies one base from this, so it may be a read error. This chain joins TRBV19 and TRBJ1-5; the match to TRBD1 covers 8 bases. Per the germline V gene, CDR1 is LNHDA and CDR2 is SQIVND (reference sequence). The CDR3 consists of 12 residues. CDR3 region: CDSSDRGQPQHF. The CDR3 nucleotides read TGTGACAGTAGCGACAGGGGTCAGCCCCAGCATTTT.

The sample holds a few counts of this clonotype. V is TRBV12-3 or TRBV12-4 and J is TRBJ1-5; 7 bases align to TRBD1. The CDR3 covers 16 residues. The V gene end was trimmed by 2 bases and the J gene end by 0 bases; junction bases not matched to a gene: 4. The CDR3 nucleotides read TGTGCCAGCAGTTTAAGGTACAGGGGTAGCAATCAGCCCCAGCATTTT. Translation gives CASSLRYRGSNQPQHF.

Concerning this clonotype itself: One base away lies a much larger clone, so this may be a sequencing read error. The chain carries TRBV6-1 and TRBJ1-5; tentative D call: TRBD1 (5 bases). Per the germline V gene, CDR1 is MNHNS and CDR2 is SASEGT. Trimming took 3 bases from V and 0 from J, leaving 15 bases between them. This CDR3 comprises 17 residues. Here the CDR3 reads CASSEGPHGYSNQPQHF. CDR3 DNA sequence: TGTGCCAGCAGTGAGGGACCGCACGGATATAGCAATCAGCCCCAGCATTTT.

This chain joins TRBV12-3 or TRBV12-4 and TRBJ1-5; possible D gene TRBD1, 6 bases. Between the trimmed V and J ends, which lost 5 bases and 5 bases, there was a span of 13 bases. This CDR3 is built from 14 residues. The CDR3 sequence: CASSPGGAHQPQHF. The CDR3 region has the DNA TGTGCCAGCAGTCCGGGGGGGGCCCATCAGCCCCAGCATTTT.

In this sample, this clonotype turned up once. It is likely a read error: a sequence one base away is far more abundant. The chain uses TRBV24-1 and TRBJ1-6; weak D call: TRBD1 (5 bases). Germline CDR1 and CDR2: KGHDR and SFDVKD. Trimming stripped 6 bases from V and 0 bases from J, with 14 bases between. There are 17 residues in the CDR3. The CDR3 sequence is CATSTTERSSYNSPLHF. CDR3 coding DNA: TGTGCCACCAGTACGACAGAGAGGAGCTCCTATAATTCACCCCTCCACTTT.

This clonotype was counted at least ten times. This chain joins TRBV6-1 and TRBJ1-1; D not resolved. The CDR3 sequence is 12 residues long. The V gene lost 8 bases and the J gene lost 10 bases, with 17 bases spanning the gap. Germline V gene data show CDR1 as MNHNS and CDR2 as SASEGT. The CDR3 sequence: CASGGNSRVAFF. CDR3 DNA: TGTGCCAGCGGTGGGAATTCTCGGGTAGCTTTCTTT.

Concerning this clonotype itself: A much larger clone sits a single nucleotide away, making a read error possible. This rearrangement joins TRBV6-5 to TRBJ1-5, with D possibly matching TRBD1 (5 bases). Germline lookup yields CDR1 MNHEY and CDR2 SVGAGI. V lost 2 bases, J lost 3 bases, and 11 bases lay in between. This CDR3 is 15 amino acids long. The CDR3 here is CASSYTGTVNQPQHF. CDR3 DNA sequence: TGTGCCAGCAGTTACACCGGGACCGTCAATCAGCCCCAGCATTTT.

In its sample, this clonotype is medium-sized (0.01 to 0.1%). The chain recombines TRBV6-1 with TRBJ1-2, with no clear D. Germline CDR1 reads MNHNS; CDR2 reads SASEGT. Trimming stripped 4 bases from V and 4 bases from J, with 13 bases between. CDR3 length: 14 amino acids. CDR3 protein: CASSAQGPSYGYTF. The DNA of the CDR3 is TGTGCCAGCAGTGCCCAAGGTCCCTCCTATGGCTACACCTTC.

This clonotype is medium-sized (0.01 to 0.1%) within its sample. V is TRBV6-5 and J is TRBJ1-2; TRBD1 is a possible D gene (6 bases). V gave up 0 bases and J gave up 4 bases, with 9 bases separating them. The CDR3 covers 14 residues. CDR1 MNHEY and CDR2 SVGAGI come from the germline V gene. The CDR3 protein is CASSYSGTPYGYTF. As DNA, the CDR3 is TGTGCCAGCAGTTACTCTGGGACACCCTATGGCTACACCTTC.

This chain joins TRBV2 and TRBJ1-5, with D possibly matching TRBD1 (5 bases). The CDR3 runs to 14 residues. CDR1 and CDR2 from the germline V gene are SNHLY and FYNNEI. V lost 2 bases and J lost 6, with 11 bases in between. The CDR3 region is CASSESGRVQPQHF. The DNA of the CDR3 is TGTGCCAGCAGTGAAAGTGGCAGGGTTCAGCCCCAGCATTTT.

This clonotype qualifies as medium-sized. The chain recombines TRBV6-2 or TRBV6-3 with TRBJ1-2; D not certain. Germline assignment: CDR1 MNHEY and CDR2 SVGEGT. CDR3 size: 14 residues. The germline V and J ends were trimmed by 5 bases and 3 bases, with 13 bases remaining between them. CDR3 region: CASSKSGADYGYTF. The CDR3 DNA is TGTGCCAGCAGTAAGTCGGGCGCGGACTATGGCTACACCTTC.

The chain carries TRBV9 and TRBJ2-7; D ambiguous. Germline-derived CDR1 and CDR2 are SGDLS and YYNGEE. There are 15 residues in the CDR3. V lost 1 base and J 3 bases, leaving 14 bases between the germline ends. Here the CDR3 reads CASSVLGARVYEQYF. Written as DNA, the CDR3 is TGTGCCAGCAGCGTACTAGGTGCAAGGGTCTACGAGCAGTACTTC.

As for this clonotype: A much more abundant neighbour one base away suggests this may be a read error. This sequence joins TRBV6-2 or TRBV6-3 and TRBJ1-2; 9 bases are a match to TRBD1. CDR1 is MNHEY and CDR2 is SVGEGT in the germline V gene. The CDR3 spans 15 residues. The CDR3 here is CASTDRGRTNYGCTF. CDR3 sequence (DNA): TGTGCCAGCACCGACAGGGGGAGAACTAACTATGGCTGCACCTTC.

The rearrangement uses TRBV19 and TRBJ1-5; a weak D match, TRBD1 (6 bases). The CDR3 is 14 amino acids. Deletions cut 7 bases from V and 3 bases from J, with 13 bases between. From germline, CDR1 is LNHDA and CDR2 SQIVND (reference sequence). CDR3 region: CASTLGGHNQPQHF. CDR3 in DNA: TGTGCCAGTACTCTCGGGGGGCACAATCAGCCCCAGCATTTT.

This clonotype has a handful of counts. The chain is built from TRBV11-3 and TRBJ2-1; 15 nucleotides agree with TRBD2. V dropped 0 bases and J dropped 6; count of bases not matched to a gene: 3. CDR3 size: 17 residues. CDR1 and CDR2 (germline): SGHNT, YENEEA. For the CDR3, the DNA is TGTGCCAGCAGCTTAGAGGGACTAGCGGGGGGAAGCAATGAGCAGTTCTTC. It translates to CASSLEGLAGGSNEQFF.